This TCR beta chain was recorded in a study of CD8 T cells in ankylosing spondylitis. The study's findings and limits: In reactive arthritis synovial fluid and blood, some motif variants had been reported before. A TCR beta motif of eight highly homologous variants appeared characteristic of ankylosing spondylitis blood. The clones that were linked to disease were reported to be significantly enriched in matched synovial fluid samples from ankylosing spondylitis patients.

By quantitative 5'-RACE with molecular barcodes, the TCR beta libraries were made. MiXCR was run by TCRdb on the 5' RACE reads, yielding one entry per CDR3 protein. The data show some 240,000 distinct CDR3 sequences, with 15% to 20% seen just once and around a third held by the top ten. The V and J ends lost 1 base and 0 bases respectively, with 13 bases between them. This CDR3 is 16 amino acids long. Germline loops: CDR1 SQVTM, CDR2 ANQGSEA. This clonotype was counted between two and nine times. The antigen is not known. The V call is TRBV29-1, the J call TRBJ2-1, with a weak D call TRBD1 (5 bases). The sample comprised blood, either unsorted or a sorted T cell fraction (not recorded which). The sequence came from a male donor with ankylosing spondylitis or in good health (not recorded which). CDR3 loop: CSVEGYPGNSYNEQFF. The DNA of the CDR3 is TGCAGCGTTGAAGGTTACCCAGGGAACTCCTACAATGAGCAGTTCTTC.